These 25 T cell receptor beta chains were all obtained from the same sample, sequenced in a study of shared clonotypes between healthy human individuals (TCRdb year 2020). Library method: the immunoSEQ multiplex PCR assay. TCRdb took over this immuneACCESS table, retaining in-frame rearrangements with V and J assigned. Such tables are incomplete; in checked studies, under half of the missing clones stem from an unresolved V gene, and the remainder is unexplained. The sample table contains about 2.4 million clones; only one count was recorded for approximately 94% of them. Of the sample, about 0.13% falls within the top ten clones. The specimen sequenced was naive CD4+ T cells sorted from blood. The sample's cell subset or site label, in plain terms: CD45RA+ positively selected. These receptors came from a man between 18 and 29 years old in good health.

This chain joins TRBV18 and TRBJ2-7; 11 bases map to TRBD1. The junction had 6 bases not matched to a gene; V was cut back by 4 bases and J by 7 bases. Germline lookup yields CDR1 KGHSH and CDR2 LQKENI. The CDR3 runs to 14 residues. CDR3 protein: CASSRTGGNKEQYF. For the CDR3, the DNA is TGTGCCAGCTCACGGACAGGGGGCAATAAGGAGCAGTACTTC.

The CDR3 reads CAWSVSVDTQYF. In DNA, the CDR3 is TGTGCCTGGAGTGTATCGGTAGATACGCAGTATTTT. V usage is TRBV30 and J usage is TRBJ2-3, with D unclear. This CDR3 has 12 amino acids. Trimming left V 0 bases short and J 5 bases short, with 6 bases between. CDR1 and CDR2 from the germline V gene are GTSNPN and SVGIG (reference sequence).

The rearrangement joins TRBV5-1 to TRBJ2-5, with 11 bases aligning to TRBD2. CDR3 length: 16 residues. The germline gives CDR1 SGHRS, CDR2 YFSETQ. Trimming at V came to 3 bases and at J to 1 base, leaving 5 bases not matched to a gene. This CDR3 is CASSSGTSGIQETQYF. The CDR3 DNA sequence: TGCGCCAGCAGCTCGGGGACTAGCGGTATCCAAGAGACCCAGTACTTC.

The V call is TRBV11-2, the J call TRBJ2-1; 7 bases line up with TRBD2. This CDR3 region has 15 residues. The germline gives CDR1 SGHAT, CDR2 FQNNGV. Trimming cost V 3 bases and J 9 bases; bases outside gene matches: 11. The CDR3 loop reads CASSFTSVGLVEQFF. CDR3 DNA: TGTGCCAGCAGCTTTACTAGCGTGGGGCTCGTTGAGCAGTTCTTC. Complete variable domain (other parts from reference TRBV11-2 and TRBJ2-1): EAGVAQSPRYKIIEKRQSVAFWCNPISGHATLYWYQQILGQGPKLLIQFQNNGVVDDSQLPKDRFSAERLKGVDSTLKIQPAKLEDSAVYLCASSFTSVGLVEQFFGPGTRLTVL.

CDR3 loop: CASSTRRAGGTRNQPQHF. The CDR3 DNA reads as TGTGCCAGTAGTACCCGGCGAGCAGGGGGCACGAGAAATCAGCCCCAGCATTTT. The V call is TRBV19, the J call TRBJ1-5, with 8 bases that match TRBD1. Germline CDR1 is LNHDA and CDR2 is SQIVND (reference sequence). The CDR3 is made up of 18 amino acids. V dropped 4 bases and J dropped 4; count of bases not matched to a gene: 15.

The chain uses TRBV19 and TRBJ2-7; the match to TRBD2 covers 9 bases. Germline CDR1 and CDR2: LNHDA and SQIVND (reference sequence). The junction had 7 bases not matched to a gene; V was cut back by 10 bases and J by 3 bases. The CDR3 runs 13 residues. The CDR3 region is CATRTSVDYEQYF. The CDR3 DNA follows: TGTGCCACTAGGACTAGCGTAGACTACGAGCAGTACTTC.

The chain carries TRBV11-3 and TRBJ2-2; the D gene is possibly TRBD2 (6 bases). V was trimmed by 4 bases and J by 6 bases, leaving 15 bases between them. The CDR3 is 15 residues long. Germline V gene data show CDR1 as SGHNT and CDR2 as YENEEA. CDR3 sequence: CASSSGLTSAGELFF. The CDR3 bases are TGTGCCAGCAGCTCGGGACTCACCAGCGCCGGGGAGCTGTTTTTT.

The CDR3 region has the DNA TGTGCCAGCAGCAGACAGGGCGGTGGGGCCAACGTCCTGACTTTC. Translating it yields CASSRQGGGANVLTF. The chain has TRBV27 and TRBJ2-6, with 7 bases identical to TRBD1. Germline-derived CDR1 and CDR2 are MNHEY and SMNVEV (reference sequence). The V and J ends lost 6 bases and 3 bases, in that order; junction bases with no gene match: 5. The CDR3 sequence is 15 residues long.

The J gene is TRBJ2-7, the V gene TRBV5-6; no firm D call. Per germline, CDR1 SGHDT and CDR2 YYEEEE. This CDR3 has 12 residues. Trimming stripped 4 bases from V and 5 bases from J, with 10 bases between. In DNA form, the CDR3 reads TGTGCCAGCAGCCCACTCCCCGACGAGCAGTACTTC. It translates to CASSPLPDEQYF.

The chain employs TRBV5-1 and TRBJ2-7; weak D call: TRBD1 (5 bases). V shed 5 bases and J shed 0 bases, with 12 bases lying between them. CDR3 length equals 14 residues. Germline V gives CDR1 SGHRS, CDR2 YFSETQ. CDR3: CASSGQGFSYEQYF. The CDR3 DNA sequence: TGCGCCAGCAGTGGGCAGGGTTTCTCCTACGAGCAGTACTTC.

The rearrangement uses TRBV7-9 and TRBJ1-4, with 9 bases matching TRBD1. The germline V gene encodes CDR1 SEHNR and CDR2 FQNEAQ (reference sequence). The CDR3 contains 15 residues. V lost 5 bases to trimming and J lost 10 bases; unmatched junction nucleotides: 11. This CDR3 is CASSRPGQGLLKLFF. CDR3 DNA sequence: TGTGCCAGCAGCCGTCCGGGACAGGGCCTCCTAAAACTGTTTTTT.

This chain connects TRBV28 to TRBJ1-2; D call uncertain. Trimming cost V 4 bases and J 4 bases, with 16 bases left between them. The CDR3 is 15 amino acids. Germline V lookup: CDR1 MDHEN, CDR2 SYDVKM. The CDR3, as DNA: TGTGCCAGCAGTTCCGCCCTCGACCGGGGCTATGGCTACACCTTC. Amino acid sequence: CASSSALDRGYGYTF.

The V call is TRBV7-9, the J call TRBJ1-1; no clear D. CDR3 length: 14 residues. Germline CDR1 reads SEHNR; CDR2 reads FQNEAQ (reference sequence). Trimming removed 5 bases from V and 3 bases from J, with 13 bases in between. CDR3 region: CASSLSVGYTEAFF. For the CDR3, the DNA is TGTGCCAGCAGCCTCAGTGTGGGTTACACTGAAGCTTTCTTT.

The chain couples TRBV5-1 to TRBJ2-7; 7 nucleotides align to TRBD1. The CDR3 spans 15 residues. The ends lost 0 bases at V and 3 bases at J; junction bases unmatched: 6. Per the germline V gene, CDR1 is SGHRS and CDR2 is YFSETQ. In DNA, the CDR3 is TGCGCCAGCAGCTTGGGCAGGGGGATCTTCTACGAGCAGTACTTC. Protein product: CASSLGRGIFYEQYF.

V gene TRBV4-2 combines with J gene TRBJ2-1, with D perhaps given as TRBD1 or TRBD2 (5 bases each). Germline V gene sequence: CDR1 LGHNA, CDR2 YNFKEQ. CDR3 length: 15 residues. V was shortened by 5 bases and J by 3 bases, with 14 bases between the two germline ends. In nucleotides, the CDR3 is TGTGCCAGCAGCGATCAACTAGGGGACTACAATGAGCAGTTCTTC. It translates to CASSDQLGDYNEQFF.

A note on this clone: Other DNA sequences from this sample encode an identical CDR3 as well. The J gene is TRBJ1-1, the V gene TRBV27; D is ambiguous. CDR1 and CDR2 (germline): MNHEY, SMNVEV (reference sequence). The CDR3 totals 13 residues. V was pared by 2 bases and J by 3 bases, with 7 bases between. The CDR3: CASSLLRDTEAFF. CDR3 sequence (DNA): TGTGCCAGCAGTTTACTTAGAGACACTGAAGCTTTCTTT.

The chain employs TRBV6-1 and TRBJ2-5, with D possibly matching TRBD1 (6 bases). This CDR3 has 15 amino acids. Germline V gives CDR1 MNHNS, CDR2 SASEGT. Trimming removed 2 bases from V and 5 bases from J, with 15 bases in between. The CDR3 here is CASSEMGAGRETQYF. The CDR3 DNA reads TGTGCCAGCAGTGAAATGGGGGCTGGCAGGGAGACCCAGTACTTC.

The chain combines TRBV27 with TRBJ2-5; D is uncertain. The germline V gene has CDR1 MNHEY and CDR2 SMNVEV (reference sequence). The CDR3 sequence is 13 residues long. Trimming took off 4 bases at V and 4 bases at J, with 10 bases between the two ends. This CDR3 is CASSSQPRETQYF. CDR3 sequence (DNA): TGTGCCAGCAGTTCCCAACCACGAGAGACCCAGTACTTC.

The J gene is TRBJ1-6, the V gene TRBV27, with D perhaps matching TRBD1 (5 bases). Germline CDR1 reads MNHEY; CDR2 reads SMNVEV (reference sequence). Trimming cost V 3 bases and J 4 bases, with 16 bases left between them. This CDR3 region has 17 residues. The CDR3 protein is CASSFGTNKGYNSPLHF. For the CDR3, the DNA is TGTGCCAGCAGTTTCGGCACAAACAAGGGGTATAATTCACCCCTCCACTTT.

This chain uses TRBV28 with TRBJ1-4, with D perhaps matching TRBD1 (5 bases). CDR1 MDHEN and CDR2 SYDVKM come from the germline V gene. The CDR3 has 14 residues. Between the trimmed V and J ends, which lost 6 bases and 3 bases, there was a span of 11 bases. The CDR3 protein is CASSVGTANEKLFF. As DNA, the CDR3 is TGTGCCAGCAGCGTCGGGACGGCTAATGAAAAACTGTTTTTT.

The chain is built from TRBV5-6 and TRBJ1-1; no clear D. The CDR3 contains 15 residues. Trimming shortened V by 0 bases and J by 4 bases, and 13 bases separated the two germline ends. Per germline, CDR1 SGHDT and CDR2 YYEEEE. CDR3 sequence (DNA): TGTGCCAGCAGCTTGGGACTTTTCTCGGGCACTGAAGCTTTCTTT. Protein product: CASSLGLFSGTEAFF.

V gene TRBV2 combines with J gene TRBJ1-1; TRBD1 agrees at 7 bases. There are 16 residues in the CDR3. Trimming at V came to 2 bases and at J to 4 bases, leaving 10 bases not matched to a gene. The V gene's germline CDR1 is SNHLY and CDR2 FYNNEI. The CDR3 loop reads CASSEPAQGFGTEAFF. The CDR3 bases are TGTGCCAGCAGTGAACCCGCACAGGGGTTCGGCACTGAAGCTTTCTTT.

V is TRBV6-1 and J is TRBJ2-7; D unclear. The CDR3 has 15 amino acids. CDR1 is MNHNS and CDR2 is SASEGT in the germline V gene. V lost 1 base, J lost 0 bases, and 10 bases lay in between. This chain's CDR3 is CASSEVYIYSYEQYF. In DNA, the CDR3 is TGTGCCAGCAGTGAAGTCTACATCTACTCCTACGAGCAGTACTTC.

CDR3: CASRDGTYTGELFF. As DNA, the CDR3 is TGTGCCAGCAGGGATGGGACTTACACCGGGGAGCTGTTTTTT. This sequence joins TRBV7-3 and TRBJ2-2, with a weak D call TRBD2 (6 bases). CDR1 is SGHTA, CDR2 FQGTGA, per germline. V was trimmed by 6 bases and J by 3 bases, leaving 11 bases between them. The CDR3 spans 14 residues.

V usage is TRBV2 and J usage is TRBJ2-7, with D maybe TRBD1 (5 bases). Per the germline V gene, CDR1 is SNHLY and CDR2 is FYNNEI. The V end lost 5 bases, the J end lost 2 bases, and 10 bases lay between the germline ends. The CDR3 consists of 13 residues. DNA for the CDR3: TGTGCCAGCAGTATACAGGCGACCTACGAGCAGTACTTC. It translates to CASSIQATYEQYF.